This TCR beta chain comes out of a study of shared clonotypes between healthy human individuals. Study results and caveats: Around 5% was the fraction of naive CD4 clonotypes found shared across a few donors. Among non-shared clonotypes, generation probabilities were lower than among those shared by all four donors.

Comment on this clone: Its antigen is unknown.

The CDR3 loop spans 19 amino acids. Germline lookup yields CDR1 SEHNR and CDR2 FQNEAQ (reference sequence). The V and J ends lost 3 bases and 1 base, in that order; junction bases with no gene match: 15. It was CD45RO-negative cells, positively selected for CCR7, that made up naive CD8 cells, with terminally differentiated effector memory CD45RA+ cells excluded. Healthy adults negative for HIV, lacking recent acute infections or vaccinations, served as donors. Using immunoSEQ multiplex PCR, the repertoire was profiled, and TCRdb retains in-frame clones only, with some absent. The sample gives around 2,000,000 clones, 85% to 95% of which show up once; around 1.1% is in the top ten.

The specimen sequenced was naive CD8+ T cells sorted from blood. This sequence originates from a man between 18 and 35 years old in good health. This chain links TRBV7-9 with TRBJ2-5, with 9 bases that match TRBD2. The CDR3: CASSFRSRGGVAGQETQYF. CDR3 in DNA: TGTGCCAGCAGCTTCCGCTCCCGCGGGGGGGTCGCGGGCCAAGAGACCCAGTACTTC.